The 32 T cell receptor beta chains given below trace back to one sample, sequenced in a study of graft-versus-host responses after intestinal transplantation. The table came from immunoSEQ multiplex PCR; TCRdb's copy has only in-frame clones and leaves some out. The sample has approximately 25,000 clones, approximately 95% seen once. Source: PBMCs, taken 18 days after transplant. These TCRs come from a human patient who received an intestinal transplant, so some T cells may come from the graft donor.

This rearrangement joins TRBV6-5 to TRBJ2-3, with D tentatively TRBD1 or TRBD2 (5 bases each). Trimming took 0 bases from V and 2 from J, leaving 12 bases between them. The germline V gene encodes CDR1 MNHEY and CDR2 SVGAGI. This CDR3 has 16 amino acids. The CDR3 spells CASSYSRGRDTDTQYF. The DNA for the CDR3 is TGTGCCAGCAGTTACTCGAGGGGCCGGGACACAGATACGCAGTATTTT.

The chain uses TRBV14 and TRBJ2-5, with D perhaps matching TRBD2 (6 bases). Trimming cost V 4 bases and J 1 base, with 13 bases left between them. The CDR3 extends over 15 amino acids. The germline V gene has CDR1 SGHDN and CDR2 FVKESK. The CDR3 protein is CASSLHSGAQETQYF. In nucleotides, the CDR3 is TGTGCCAGCAGCCTACATAGCGGTGCCCAAGAGACCCAGTACTTC.

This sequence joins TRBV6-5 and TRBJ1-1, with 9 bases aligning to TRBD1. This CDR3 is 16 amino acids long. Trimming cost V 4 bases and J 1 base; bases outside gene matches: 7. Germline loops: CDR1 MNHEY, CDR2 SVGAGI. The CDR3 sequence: CASSLTQGARNTEAFF. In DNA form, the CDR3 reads TGTGCCAGCAGTTTAACACAGGGGGCTAGGAACACTGAAGCTTTCTTT.

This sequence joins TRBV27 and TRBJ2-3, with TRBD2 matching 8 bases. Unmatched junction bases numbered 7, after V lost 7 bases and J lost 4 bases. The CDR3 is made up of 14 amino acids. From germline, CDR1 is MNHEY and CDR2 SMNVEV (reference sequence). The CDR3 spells CASKLGGDSDTQYF. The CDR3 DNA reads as TGTGCCAGCAAACTCGGGGGGGACTCAGATACGCAGTATTTT.

The DNA of the CDR3 is TGTGCCAGCAGCTTAGAACGGGGGGGTTCCAGCTCCTACGAGCAGTACTTC. This encodes CASSLERGGSSSYEQYF. V is TRBV7-9 and J is TRBJ2-7; TRBD2 matches 8 bases. The CDR3 has 17 amino acids. Per the germline V gene, CDR1 is SEHNR and CDR2 is FQNEAQ (reference sequence). The J segment lost 0 bases and the V segment lost 1 base, leaving 8 bases of the junction unmatched.

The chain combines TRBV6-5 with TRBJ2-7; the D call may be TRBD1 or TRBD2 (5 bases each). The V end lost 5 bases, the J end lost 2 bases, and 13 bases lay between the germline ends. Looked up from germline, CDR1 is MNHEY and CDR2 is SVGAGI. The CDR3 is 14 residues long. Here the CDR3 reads CASSPKGRPYEQYF. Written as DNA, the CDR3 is TGTGCCAGCAGTCCGAAGGGACGGCCCTACGAGCAGTACTTC.

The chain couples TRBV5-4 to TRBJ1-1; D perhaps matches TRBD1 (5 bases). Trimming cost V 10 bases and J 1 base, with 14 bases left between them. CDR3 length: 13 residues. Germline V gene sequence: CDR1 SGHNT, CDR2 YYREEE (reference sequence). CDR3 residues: CAVRWQGNTEAFF. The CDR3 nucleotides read TGTGCCGTTCGGTGGCAGGGGAACACTGAAGCTTTCTTT.

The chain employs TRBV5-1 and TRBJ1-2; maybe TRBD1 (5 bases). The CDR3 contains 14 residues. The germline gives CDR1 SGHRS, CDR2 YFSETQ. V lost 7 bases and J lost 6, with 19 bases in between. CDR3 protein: CASGPVTQAHGYTF. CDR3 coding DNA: TGCGCCAGCGGCCCGGTGACACAGGCTCATGGCTACACCTTC. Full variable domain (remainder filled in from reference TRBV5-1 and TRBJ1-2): KAGVTQTPRYLIKTRGQQVTLSCSPISGHRSVSWYQQTPGQGLQFLFEYFSETQRNKGNFPGRFSGRQFSNSRSEMNVSTLELGDSALYLCASGPVTQAHGYTFGSGTRLTVV.

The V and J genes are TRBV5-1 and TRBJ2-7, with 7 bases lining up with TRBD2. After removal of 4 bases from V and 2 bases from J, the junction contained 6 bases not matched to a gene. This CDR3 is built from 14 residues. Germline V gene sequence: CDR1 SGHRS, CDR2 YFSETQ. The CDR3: CASSGSGAPYEQYF. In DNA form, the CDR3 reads TGCGCCAGCAGCGGAAGCGGGGCCCCCTACGAGCAGTACTTC. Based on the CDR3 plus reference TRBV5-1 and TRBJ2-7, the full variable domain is KAGVTQTPRYLIKTRGQQVTLSCSPISGHRSVSWYQQTPGQGLQFLFEYFSETQRNKGNFPGRFSGRQFSNSRSEMNVSTLELGDSALYLCASSGSGAPYEQYFGPGTRLTVT.

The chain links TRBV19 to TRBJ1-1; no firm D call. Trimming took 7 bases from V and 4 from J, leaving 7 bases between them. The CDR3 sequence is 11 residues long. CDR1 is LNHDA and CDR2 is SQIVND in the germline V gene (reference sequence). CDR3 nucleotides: TGTGCCAGTATGTTGGGCACTGAAGCTTTCTTT. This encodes CASMLGTEAFF.

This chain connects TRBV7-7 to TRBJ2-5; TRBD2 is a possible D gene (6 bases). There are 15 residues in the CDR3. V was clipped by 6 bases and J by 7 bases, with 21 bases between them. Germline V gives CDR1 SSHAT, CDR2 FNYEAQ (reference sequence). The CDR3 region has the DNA TGTGCCAGCAGTCGAAGATTAGCGGACTGGGGGACCCAGTACTTC. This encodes CASSRRLADWGTQYF.

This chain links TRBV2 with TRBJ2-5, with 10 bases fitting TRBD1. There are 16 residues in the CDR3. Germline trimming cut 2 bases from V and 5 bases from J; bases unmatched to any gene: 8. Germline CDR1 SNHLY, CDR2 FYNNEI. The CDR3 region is CASSELGPGQGETQYF. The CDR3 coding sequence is TGTGCCAGCAGTGAATTAGGGCCGGGACAGGGGGAGACCCAGTACTTC.

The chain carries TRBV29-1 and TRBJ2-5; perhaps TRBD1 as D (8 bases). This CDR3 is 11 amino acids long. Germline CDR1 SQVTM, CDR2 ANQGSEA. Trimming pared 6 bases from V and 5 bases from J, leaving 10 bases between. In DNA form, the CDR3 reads TGCAGCGTACAGGGGGGGGAGACCCAGTACTTC. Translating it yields CSVQGGETQYF.

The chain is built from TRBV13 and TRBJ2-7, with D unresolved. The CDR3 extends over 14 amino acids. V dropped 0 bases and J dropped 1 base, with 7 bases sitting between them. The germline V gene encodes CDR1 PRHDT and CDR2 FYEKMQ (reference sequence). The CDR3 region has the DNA TGTGCCAGCAGCTTAGGTTCCAGATCCTACGAGCAGTACTTC. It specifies CASSLGSRSYEQYF.

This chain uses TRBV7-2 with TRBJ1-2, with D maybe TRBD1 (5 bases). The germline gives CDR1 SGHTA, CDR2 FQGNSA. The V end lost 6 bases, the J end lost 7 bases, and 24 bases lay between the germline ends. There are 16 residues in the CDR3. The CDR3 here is CASSPLRGFPRAGYTF. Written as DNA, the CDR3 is TGTGCCAGCAGTCCTCTTCGGGGGTTCCCGCGAGCTGGCTACACCTTC.

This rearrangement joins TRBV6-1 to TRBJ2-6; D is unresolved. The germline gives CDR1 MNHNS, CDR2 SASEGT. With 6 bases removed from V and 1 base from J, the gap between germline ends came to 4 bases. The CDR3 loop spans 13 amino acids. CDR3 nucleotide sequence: TGTGCCAGCAGGGGTTCTGGGGCCAACGTCCTGACTTTC. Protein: CASRGSGANVLTF.

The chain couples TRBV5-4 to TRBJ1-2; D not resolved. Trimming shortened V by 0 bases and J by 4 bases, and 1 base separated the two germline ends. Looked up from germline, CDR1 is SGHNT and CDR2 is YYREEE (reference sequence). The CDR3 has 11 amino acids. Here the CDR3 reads CASSLAYGYTF. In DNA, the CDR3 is TGTGCCAGCAGCTTGGCCTATGGCTACACCTTC. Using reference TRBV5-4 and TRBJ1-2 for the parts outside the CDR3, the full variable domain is ETGVTQSPTHLIKTRGQQVTLRCSSQSGHNTVSWYQQALGQGPQFIFQYYREEENGRGNFPPRFSGLQFPNYSSELNVNALELDDSALYLCASSLAYGYTFGSGTRLTVV.

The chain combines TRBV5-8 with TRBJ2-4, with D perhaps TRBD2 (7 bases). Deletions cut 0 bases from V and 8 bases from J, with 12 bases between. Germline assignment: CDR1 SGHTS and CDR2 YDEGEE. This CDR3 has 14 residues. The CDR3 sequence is CASSLGGGLDIQYF. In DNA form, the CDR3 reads TGTGCCAGCAGCTTGGGGGGGGGCCTGGACATTCAGTACTTC.

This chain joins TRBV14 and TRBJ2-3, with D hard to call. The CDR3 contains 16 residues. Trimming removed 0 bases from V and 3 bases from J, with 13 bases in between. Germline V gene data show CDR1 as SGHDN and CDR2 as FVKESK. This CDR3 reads CASSQDTLSWTDTQYF. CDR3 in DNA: TGTGCCAGCAGCCAAGATACGCTCAGCTGGACAGATACGCAGTATTTT. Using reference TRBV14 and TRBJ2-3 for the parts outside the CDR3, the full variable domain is EAGVTQFPSHSVIEKGQTVTLRCDPISGHDNLYWYRRVMGKEIKFLLHFVKESKQDESGMPNNRFLAERTGGTYSTLKVQPAELEDSGVYFCASSQDTLSWTDTQYFGPGTRLTVL.

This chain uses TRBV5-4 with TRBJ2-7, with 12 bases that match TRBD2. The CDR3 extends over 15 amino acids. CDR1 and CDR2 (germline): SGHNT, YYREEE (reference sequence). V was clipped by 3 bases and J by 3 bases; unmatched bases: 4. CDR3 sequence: CASSSGLAGIYEQYF. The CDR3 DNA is TGTGCCAGCAGCTCGGGACTAGCGGGTATCTACGAGCAGTACTTC. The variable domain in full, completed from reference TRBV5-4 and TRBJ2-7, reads ETGVTQSPTHLIKTRGQQVTLRCSSQSGHNTVSWYQQALGQGPQFIFQYYREEENGRGNFPPRFSGLQFPNYSSELNVNALELDDSALYLCASSSGLAGIYEQYFGPGTRLTVT.

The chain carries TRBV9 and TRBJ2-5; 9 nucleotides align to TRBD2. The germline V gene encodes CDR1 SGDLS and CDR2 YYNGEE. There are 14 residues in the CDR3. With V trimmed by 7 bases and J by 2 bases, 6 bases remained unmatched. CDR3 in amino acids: CASSGGGEQETQYF. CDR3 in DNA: TGTGCCAGCTCCGGCGGGGGGGAACAAGAGACCCAGTACTTC. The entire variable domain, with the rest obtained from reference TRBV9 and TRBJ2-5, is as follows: DSGVTQTPKHLITATGQRVTLRCSPRSGDLSVYWYQQSLDQGLQFLIQYYNGEERAKGNILERFSAQQFPDLHSELNLSSLELGDSALYFCASSGGGEQETQYFGPGTRLLVL.

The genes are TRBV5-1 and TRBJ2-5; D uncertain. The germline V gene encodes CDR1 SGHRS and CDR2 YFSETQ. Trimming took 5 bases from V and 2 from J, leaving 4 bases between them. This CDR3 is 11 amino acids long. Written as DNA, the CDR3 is TGCGCCAGCAGAAATCAAGAGACCCAGTACTTC. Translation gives CASRNQETQYF.

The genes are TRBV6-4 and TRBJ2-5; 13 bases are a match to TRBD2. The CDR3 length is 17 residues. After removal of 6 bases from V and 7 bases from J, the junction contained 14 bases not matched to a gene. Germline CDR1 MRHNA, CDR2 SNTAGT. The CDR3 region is CASSDRMTSGGYRTQYF. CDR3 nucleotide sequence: TGTGCCAGCAGCGACAGAATGACTAGCGGGGGGTATAGGACCCAGTACTTC.

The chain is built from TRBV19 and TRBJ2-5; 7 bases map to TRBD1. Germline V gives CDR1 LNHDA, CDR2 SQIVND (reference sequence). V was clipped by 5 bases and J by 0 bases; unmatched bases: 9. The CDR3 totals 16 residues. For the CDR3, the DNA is TGTGCCAGTAGTCCTCTCACAGACAGGGACCAAGAGACCCAGTACTTC. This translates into CASSPLTDRDQETQYF.

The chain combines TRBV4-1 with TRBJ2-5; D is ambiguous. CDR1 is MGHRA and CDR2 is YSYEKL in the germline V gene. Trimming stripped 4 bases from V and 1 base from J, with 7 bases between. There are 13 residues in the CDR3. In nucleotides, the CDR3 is TGCGCCAGCAGCCGCGTACTCCAAGAGACCCAGTACTTC. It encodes CASSRVLQETQYF.

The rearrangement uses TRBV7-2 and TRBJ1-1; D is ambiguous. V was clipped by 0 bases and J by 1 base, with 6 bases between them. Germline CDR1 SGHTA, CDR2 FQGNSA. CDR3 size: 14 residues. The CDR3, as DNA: TGTGCCAGCAGCTTAGCAGCGGGGAACACTGAAGCTTTCTTT. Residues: CASSLAAGNTEAFF.

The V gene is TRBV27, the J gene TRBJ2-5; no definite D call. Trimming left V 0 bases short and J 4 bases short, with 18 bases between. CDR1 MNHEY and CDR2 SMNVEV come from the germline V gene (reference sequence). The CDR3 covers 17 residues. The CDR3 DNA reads TGTGCCAGCAGTTTATCGAAGTATTGGGATTCGCGAGAGACCCAGTACTTC. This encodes CASSLSKYWDSRETQYF.

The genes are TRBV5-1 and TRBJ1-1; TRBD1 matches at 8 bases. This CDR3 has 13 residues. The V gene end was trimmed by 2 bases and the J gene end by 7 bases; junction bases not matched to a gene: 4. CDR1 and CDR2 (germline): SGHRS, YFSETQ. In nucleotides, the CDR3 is TGCGCCAGCAGCTTCCGGGACAGGAATGAAGCTTTCTTT. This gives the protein CASSFRDRNEAFF.

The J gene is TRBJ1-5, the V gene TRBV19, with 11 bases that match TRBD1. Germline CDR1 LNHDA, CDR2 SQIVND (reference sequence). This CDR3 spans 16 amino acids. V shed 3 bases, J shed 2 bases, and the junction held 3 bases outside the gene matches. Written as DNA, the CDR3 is TGTGCCAGTAGTATGGACAGGGGGCCTGGCAATCAGCCCCAGCATTTT. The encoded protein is CASSMDRGPGNQPQHF. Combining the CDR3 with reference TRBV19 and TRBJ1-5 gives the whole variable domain DGGITQSPKYLFRKEGQNVTLSCEQNLNHDAMYWYRQDPGQGLRLIYYSQIVNDFQKGDIAEGYSVSREKKESFPLTVTSAQKNPTAFYLCASSMDRGPGNQPQHFGDGTRLSIL.

The CDR3 region has the DNA TGTGCCAGCAGCGCTAGCGGGGGAAACTACAATGAGCAGTTCTTC. Amino acid sequence: CASSASGGNYNEQFF. The chain carries TRBV9 and TRBJ2-1, with 10 nucleotides matching TRBD2. After removal of 3 bases from V and 3 bases from J, the junction contained 3 bases not matched to a gene. The CDR3 contains 15 residues. Germline V gene lookup returns CDR1 SGDLS and CDR2 YYNGEE.

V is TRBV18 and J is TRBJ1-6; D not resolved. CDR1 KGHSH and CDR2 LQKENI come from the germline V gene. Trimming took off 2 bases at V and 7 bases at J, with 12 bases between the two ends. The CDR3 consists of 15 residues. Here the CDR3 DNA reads TGTGCCAGCTCACCATCGGAGCTCCTCAATTCACCCCTCCACTTT. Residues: CASSPSELLNSPLHF.

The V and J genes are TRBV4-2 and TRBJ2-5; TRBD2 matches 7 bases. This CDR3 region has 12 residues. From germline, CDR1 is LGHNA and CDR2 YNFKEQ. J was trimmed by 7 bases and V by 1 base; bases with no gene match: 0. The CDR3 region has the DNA TGTGCCAGCAGCCAAGGGGAGGGGACCCAGTACTTC. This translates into CASSQGEGTQYF.